The 31 T cell receptor beta chains reported below all come from one sample, sequenced in a study of blood T cell repertoires in COVID-19. The table came from immunoSEQ multiplex PCR; TCRdb's copy has only in-frame clones and leaves some out. The repertoire holds nearly 300,000 clones, with approximately 84% as singletons. Sequenced input: peripheral blood. The receptors derive from a human donor with COVID-19, enrolled during active disease. The donor label of this sample is uncertain.

V is TRBV7-3 and J is TRBJ2-1, with a weak D call TRBD2 (5 bases). Germline assignment: CDR1 SGHTA and CDR2 FQGTGA. The CDR3 has 15 amino acids. Trimming pared 5 bases from V and 7 bases from J, leaving 18 bases between. In DNA form, the CDR3 reads TGTGCCAGCAGCCTCCAGACCGGGGTATGGAATGAGCAGTTCTTC. Protein sequence: CASSLQTGVWNEQFF.

The chain uses TRBV4-1 and TRBJ2-5; 10 bases map to TRBD2. The CDR3 is 18 amino acids. Germline CDR1 and CDR2: MGHRA and YSYEKL. Unmatched junction bases numbered 10, after V lost 0 bases and J lost 3 bases. Here the CDR3 reads CASSQEWGASGSKETQYF. Here the CDR3 DNA reads TGCGCCAGCAGCCAAGAATGGGGGGCTAGCGGGAGTAAAGAGACCCAGTACTTC.

The chain employs TRBV6-5 and TRBJ2-7; 8 nucleotides agree with TRBD1. V trimming: 6 bases; J trimming: 5 bases; junction bases outside the gene matches: 6. Germline-derived CDR1 and CDR2 are MNHEY and SVGAGI. The CDR3 loop spans 13 amino acids. CDR3 bases: TGTGCCAGCAGCCCGAACAGGGGGAACGAGCAGTACTTC. This codes for CASSPNRGNEQYF.

The chain carries TRBV20-1 and TRBJ2-3; the D gene is possibly TRBD2 (5 bases). Between the trimmed V and J ends, which lost 3 bases and 4 bases, there was a span of 17 bases. Germline V gives CDR1 DFQATT, CDR2 SNEGSKA (reference sequence). The CDR3 has 15 residues. Here the CDR3 DNA reads TGCAGTGCTAGTCTCGTCAACGGACTTTCAGATACGCAGTATTTT. Translating gives CSASLVNGLSDTQYF.

This clone was counted a few times. The chain recombines TRBV3-1 (or the pseudogene TRBV3-2) with TRBJ2-3; possibly TRBD1 for D (6 bases). Per the germline V gene, CDR1 is LGHDT and CDR2 is YNNKEL (reference sequence). Trimming cost V 2 bases and J 8 bases, with 8 bases left between them. The CDR3 is 12 residues long. The CDR3 here is CASSQKGGTQYF. The CDR3, as DNA: TGTGCCAGCAGCCAAAAAGGGGGTACGCAGTATTTT.

This chain links TRBV5-4 with TRBJ1-4; 10 bases agree with TRBD1. The CDR3 covers 15 residues. Germline V lookup: CDR1 SGHNT, CDR2 YYREEE (reference sequence). J lost 8 bases, V lost 4 bases, and 8 bases had no gene match. The CDR3 is CASSPSTGGEEKLFF. CDR3 coding DNA: TGTGCCAGCAGCCCCTCGACAGGGGGCGAGGAAAAACTGTTTTTT.

The genes are TRBV3-1 (or the pseudogene TRBV3-2) and TRBJ1-1, with D unresolved. Germline V gene lookup returns CDR1 LGHDT and CDR2 YNNKEL (reference sequence). V was clipped by 4 bases and J by 5 bases, with 14 bases between them. The CDR3 runs 14 residues. CDR3 sequence (DNA): TGTGCCAGCAGCCCAGGAGGGAGGGCGACTGAAGCTTTCTTT. This sequence encodes CASSPGGRATEAFF.

This chain uses TRBV12-5 with TRBJ2-7; D is uncertain. Germline CDR1 is LGHNT and CDR2 is FRNRAP. This CDR3 spans 13 amino acids. Trimming left V 1 base short and J 2 bases short, with 6 bases between. CDR3 nucleotide sequence: TGTGCTAGTGGTTTGGGGCCCCCCTACGAGCAGTACTTC. This encodes CASGLGPPYEQYF.

The J gene is TRBJ1-1, the V gene TRBV6-6, with unresolved D. V shed 5 bases and J shed 1 base, with 14 bases lying between them. Germline loops: CDR1 MNHNY, CDR2 SVGAGI (reference sequence). The CDR3 totals 15 residues. The CDR3 DNA follows: TGTGCCAGCAGTCACCGACAAGGCCAGAACACTGAAGCTTTCTTT. Translation: CASSHRQGQNTEAFF.

The chain employs TRBV19 and TRBJ1-6; 10 bases line up with TRBD1. The V gene end was trimmed by 7 bases and the J gene end by 10 bases; junction bases not matched to a gene: 7. CDR3 length equals 14 residues. Germline V gene data show CDR1 as LNHDA and CDR2 as SQIVND (reference sequence). CDR3 residues: CASNIGQGVSPLHF. CDR3 in DNA: TGTGCCAGTAATATTGGACAGGGGGTCTCACCCCTCCACTTT.

The V gene is TRBV5-1, the J gene TRBJ1-6; D may be TRBD1 (6 bases). V was clipped by 4 bases and J by 5 bases, with 10 bases between them. This CDR3 is built from 14 residues. CDR1 is SGHRS and CDR2 is YFSETQ in the germline V gene. The CDR3 reads CASSPRTDNSPLHF. DNA of the CDR3: TGCGCCAGCAGCCCTCGGACAGATAATTCACCCCTCCACTTT.

About this clone: Other DNA sequences of this sample code for an identical CDR3. The chain employs TRBV7-3 and TRBJ2-1; D is perhaps TRBD2 (6 bases). This CDR3 region has 12 residues. Germline V lookup: CDR1 SGHTA, CDR2 FQGTGA. The V end was cut by 1 base, the J end by 10 bases, with 8 bases between. CDR3: CASSLNRGEQFF. In DNA, the CDR3 is TGTGCCAGCAGCTTAAACCGGGGGGAGCAGTTCTTC.

This chain uses TRBV6-5 with TRBJ2-5; D is perhaps TRBD1 (5 bases). The ends were cut back, 6 bases at V and 2 bases at J, with 10 bases in the middle. This CDR3 region has 13 residues. CDR1 is MNHEY and CDR2 is SVGAGI in the germline V gene. Written as DNA, the CDR3 is TGTGCCAGCAGAAAGGGGCAGCAAGAGACCCAGTACTTC. Translating gives CASRKGQQETQYF.

This clone was observed a handful of times. The chain employs TRBV5-1 and TRBJ2-7, with 10 bases that match TRBD1. V lost 1 base and J lost 3; bases outside the gene matches: 4. The germline V gene has CDR1 SGHRS and CDR2 YFSETQ. This CDR3 comprises 15 residues. The CDR3 DNA sequence: TGCGCCAGCAGCTTGCAGACAGGGGGCTACTACGAGCAGTACTTC. Its protein is CASSLQTGGYYEQYF.

The chain recombines TRBV6-5 with TRBJ1-6, with a weak D call TRBD1 (6 bases). Germline CDR1 reads MNHEY; CDR2 reads SVGAGI. This CDR3 comprises 13 residues. Trimming pared 8 bases from V and 5 bases from J, leaving 10 bases between. CDR3 DNA sequence: TGTGCCAGCCGGGCAGGGGATAATTCACCCCTCCACTTT. Protein: CASRAGDNSPLHF.

The gene calls are TRBV30 and TRBJ1-6; D remains ambiguous. The CDR3 contains 14 residues. V was shortened by 0 bases and J by 7 bases, with 10 bases between the two germline ends. CDR1 GTSNPN and CDR2 SVGIG come from the germline V gene (reference sequence). CDR3 nucleotide sequence: TGTGCCTGGAGTGTCATGATAGAGAATTCACCCCTCCACTTT. It codes for CAWSVMIENSPLHF.

The V gene is TRBV5-8, the J gene TRBJ2-1; D is perhaps TRBD2 (6 bases). The CDR3 covers 14 residues. Germline values: CDR1 SGHTS, CDR2 YDEGEE. Trimming took off 2 bases at V and 8 bases at J, with 14 bases between the two ends. CDR3 coding DNA: TGTGCCAGCAGCTTAGGCGGGGAGCTTTATGAGCAGTTCTTC. Translation: CASSLGGELYEQFF.

The V and J genes are TRBV2 and TRBJ2-7; possibly TRBD1 for D (5 bases). This CDR3 region has 12 residues. V lost 6 bases and J 4 bases, leaving 10 bases between the germline ends. Germline-derived CDR1 and CDR2 are SNHLY and FYNNEI. The CDR3 bases are TGTGCCAGCAGCAGACAGTTTTACGAGCAGTACTTC. It encodes CASSRQFYEQYF.

The rearrangement links TRBV28 to TRBJ1-5; 9 bases are shared with TRBD1. Unmatched junction bases numbered 11, after V lost 9 bases and J lost 11 bases. From germline, CDR1 is MDHEN and CDR2 SYDVKM. There are 13 residues in the CDR3. CDR3 region: CASRGQGRSAQHF. In nucleotides, the CDR3 is TGTGCCAGTAGAGGACAGGGGCGATCAGCCCAGCATTTT.

The chain couples TRBV7-2 to TRBJ2-7; 7 nucleotides agree with TRBD2. Looked up from germline, CDR1 is SGHTA and CDR2 is FQGNSA. The length of the CDR3 is 16 residues. Trimming removed 1 base from V and 0 bases from J; junction bases left unmatched: 6. The CDR3 loop is CASSLGATSNSYEQYF. For the CDR3, the DNA is TGTGCCAGCAGCTTAGGCGCGACTAGCAACTCCTACGAGCAGTACTTC.

This clone has more than one count but fewer than ten. The chain joins TRBV20-1 to TRBJ2-1; 9 nucleotides align to TRBD2. V lost 7 bases to trimming and J lost 11 bases; unmatched junction nucleotides: 6. The CDR3 extends over 11 amino acids. CDR1 and CDR2 (germline): DFQATT, SNEGSKA (reference sequence). CDR3 DNA: TGCAGTGGTCTAGCGGGGCTCAAGCAGTTCTTC. This codes for CSGLAGLKQFF.

CDR3: CSVEASLSGEQYF. DNA of the CDR3: TGCAGCGTTGAAGCGAGCCTAAGCGGCGAGCAGTACTTC. The chain carries TRBV29-1 and TRBJ2-7; a possible D gene is TRBD2 (5 bases). V was pared by 1 base and J by 6 bases, with 13 bases between. Per germline, CDR1 SQVTM and CDR2 ANQGSEA. The length of the CDR3 is 13 residues.

This rearrangement joins TRBV28 to TRBJ2-7; D possibly corresponds to TRBD1 (7 bases). CDR3 length: 15 residues. Trimming removed 1 base at V and 4 bases at J, with 14 bases between. Germline V gene data show CDR1 as MDHEN and CDR2 as SYDVKM. The CDR3 sequence is CASSLSSQGGYEQYF. In DNA form, the CDR3 reads TGTGCCAGCAGTTTATCCAGCCAGGGGGGTTACGAGCAGTACTTC. The full variable domain, its missing parts supplied by reference TRBV28 and TRBJ2-7, is DVKVTQSSRYLVKRTGEKVFLECVQDMDHENMFWYRQDPGLGLRLIYFSYDVKMKEKGDIPEGYSVSREKKERFSLILESASTNQTSMYLCASSLSSQGGYEQYFGPGTRLTVT.

This clone has more than one count but fewer than ten. The J gene is TRBJ1-4, the V gene TRBV4-3, with 11 bases that match TRBD1. CDR1 and CDR2 (germline): LGHNA, YSLEER. The CDR3 covers 16 residues. The J segment lost 3 bases and the V segment lost 4 bases, leaving 4 bases of the junction unmatched. Here the CDR3 reads CASSRGTGGPNEKLFF. The CDR3 nucleotides read TGCGCCAGCAGCCGCGGGACAGGGGGGCCTAATGAAAAACTGTTTTTT.

The chain combines TRBV10-3 with TRBJ2-5; 8 nucleotides agree with TRBD2. Germline-derived CDR1 and CDR2 are ENHRY and SYGVKD. This CDR3 spans 16 amino acids. Trimming at V came to 8 bases and at J to 1 base, leaving 12 bases not matched to a gene. As DNA, the CDR3 is TGTGCCATCCGGGAGGGCGGGGGCGGCGTCCAAGAGACCCAGTACTTC. Translation gives CAIREGGGGVQETQYF.

The chain has TRBV29-1 and TRBJ2-7; 11 bases match TRBD2. The CDR3 has 16 residues. Germline trimming cut 7 bases from V and 7 bases from J; bases unmatched to any gene: 18. Germline-derived CDR1 and CDR2 are SQVTM and ANQGSEA. CDR3 loop: CSALGGSGRATNEQYF. For the CDR3, the DNA is TGCAGCGCTTTGGGGGGTAGCGGGAGGGCCACTAATGAGCAGTACTTC.

This clone turned up a few times. The chain carries TRBV11-2 and TRBJ2-1; 14 nucleotides align to TRBD2. Germline V gene sequence: CDR1 SGHAT, CDR2 FQNNGV. This CDR3 is 16 amino acids long. With V trimmed by 5 bases and J by 5 bases, 5 bases remained unmatched. The DNA of the CDR3 is TGTGCCAGCAGCCCCCGGACTAGCGGGAGGAACAATGAGCAGTTCTTC. As protein: CASSPRTSGRNNEQFF.

The V gene is TRBV27, the J gene TRBJ1-5, with 9 bases identical to TRBD1. Germline lookup yields CDR1 MNHEY and CDR2 SMNVEV (reference sequence). The CDR3 sequence is 17 residues long. With V trimmed by 3 bases and J by 2 bases, 8 bases remained unmatched. The CDR3 here is CASSLSYRGLGNQPQHF. DNA for the CDR3: TGTGCCAGCAGTTTGTCTTACAGGGGGCTTGGCAATCAGCCCCAGCATTTT.

This sequence joins TRBV30 and TRBJ1-2, with no clear D. V was clipped by 3 bases and J by 5 bases, with 19 bases between them. Germline lookup yields CDR1 GTSNPN and CDR2 SVGIG (reference sequence). This CDR3 is 15 amino acids long. In nucleotides, the CDR3 is TGTGCCTGGAGGCGTCCCCGCCCTCTCGAATATGGCTACACCTTC. It codes for CAWRRPRPLEYGYTF. The variable domain in full, with the rest retrieved from reference TRBV30 and TRBJ1-2, is SQTIHQWPATLVQPVGSPLSLECTVEGTSNPNLYWYRQAAGRGLQLLFYSVGIGQISSEVPQNLSASRPQDRQFILSSKKLLLSDSGFYLCAWRRPRPLEYGYTFGSGTRLTVV.

CDR3 sequence: CASSLGLADINEQFF. The CDR3 DNA reads as TGCGCCAGCAGCTTGGGACTAGCGGATATCAATGAGCAGTTCTTC. The chain uses TRBV5-1 and TRBJ2-1, with TRBD2 identical over 9 bases. From germline, CDR1 is SGHRS and CDR2 YFSETQ. This CDR3 contains 15 residues. After removal of 0 bases from V and 6 bases from J, the junction contained 4 bases not matched to a gene.

This chain joins TRBV7-2 and TRBJ2-3; 8 nucleotides agree with TRBD2. The CDR3 is 15 residues long. CDR1 and CDR2 from the germline V gene are SGHTA and FQGNSA. V shed 5 bases, J shed 5 bases, and the junction held 9 bases outside the gene matches. CDR3: CASSPGLAWVDTQYF. The CDR3 region has the DNA TGTGCCAGCAGCCCTGGACTAGCTTGGGTAGATACGCAGTATTTT.